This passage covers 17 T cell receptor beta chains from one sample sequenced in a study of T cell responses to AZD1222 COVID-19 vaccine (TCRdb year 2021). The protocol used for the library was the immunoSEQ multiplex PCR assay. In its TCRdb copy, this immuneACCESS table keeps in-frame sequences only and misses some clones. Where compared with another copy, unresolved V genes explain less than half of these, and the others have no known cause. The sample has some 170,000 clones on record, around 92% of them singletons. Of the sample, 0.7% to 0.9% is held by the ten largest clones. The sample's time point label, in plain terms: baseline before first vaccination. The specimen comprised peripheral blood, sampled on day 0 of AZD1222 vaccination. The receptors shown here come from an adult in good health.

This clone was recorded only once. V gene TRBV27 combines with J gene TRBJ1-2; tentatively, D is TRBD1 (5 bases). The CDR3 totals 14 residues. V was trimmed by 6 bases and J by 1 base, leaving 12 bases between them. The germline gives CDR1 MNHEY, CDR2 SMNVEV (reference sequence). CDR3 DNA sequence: TGTGCCAGCAGGGTTGCTGGGGGTAACTATGGCTACACCTTC. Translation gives CASRVAGGNYGYTF.

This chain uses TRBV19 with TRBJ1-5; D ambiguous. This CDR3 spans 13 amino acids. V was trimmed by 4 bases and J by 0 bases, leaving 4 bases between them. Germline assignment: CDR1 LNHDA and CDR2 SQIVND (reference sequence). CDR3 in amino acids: CASSKVSNQPQHF. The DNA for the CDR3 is TGTGCCAGTAGTAAGGTTAGCAATCAGCCCCAGCATTTT. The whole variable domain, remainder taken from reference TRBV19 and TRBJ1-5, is DGGITQSPKYLFRKEGQNVTLSCEQNLNHDAMYWYRQDPGQGLRLIYYSQIVNDFQKGDIAEGYSVSREKKESFPLTVTSAQKNPTAFYLCASSKVSNQPQHFGDGTRLSIL.

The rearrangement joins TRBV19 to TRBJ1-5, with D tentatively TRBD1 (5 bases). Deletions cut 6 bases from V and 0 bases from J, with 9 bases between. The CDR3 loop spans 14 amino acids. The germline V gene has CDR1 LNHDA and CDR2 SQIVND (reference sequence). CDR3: CASRGPDSNQPQHF. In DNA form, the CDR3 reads TGTGCCAGTAGGGGGCCGGATAGCAATCAGCCCCAGCATTTT.

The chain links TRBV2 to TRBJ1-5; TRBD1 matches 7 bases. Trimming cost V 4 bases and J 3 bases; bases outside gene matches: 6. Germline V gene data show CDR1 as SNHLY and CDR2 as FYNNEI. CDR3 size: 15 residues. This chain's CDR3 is CASSGPGGINQPQHF. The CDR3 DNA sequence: TGTGCCAGCAGTGGCCCAGGGGGGATCAATCAGCCCCAGCATTTT.

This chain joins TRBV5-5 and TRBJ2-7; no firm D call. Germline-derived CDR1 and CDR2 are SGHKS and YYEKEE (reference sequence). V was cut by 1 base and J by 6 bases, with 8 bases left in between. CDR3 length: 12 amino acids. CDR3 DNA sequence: TGTGCCAGCAGCTTGAGGTCGGGCGAGCAGTACTTC. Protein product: CASSLRSGEQYF.

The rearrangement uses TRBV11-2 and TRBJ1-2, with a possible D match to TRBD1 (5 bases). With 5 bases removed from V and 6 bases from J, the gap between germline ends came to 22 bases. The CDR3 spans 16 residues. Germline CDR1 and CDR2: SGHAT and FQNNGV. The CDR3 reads CASSSQLGHIPNGYTF. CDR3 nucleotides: TGTGCCAGCAGCAGTCAGTTGGGGCACATTCCAAATGGCTACACCTTC.

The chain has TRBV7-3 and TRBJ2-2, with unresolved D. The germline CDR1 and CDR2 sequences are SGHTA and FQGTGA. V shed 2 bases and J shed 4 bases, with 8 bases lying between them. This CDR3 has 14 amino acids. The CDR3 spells CASSLEASTGELFF. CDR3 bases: TGTGCCAGCAGCTTAGAGGCGAGCACCGGGGAGCTGTTTTTT.

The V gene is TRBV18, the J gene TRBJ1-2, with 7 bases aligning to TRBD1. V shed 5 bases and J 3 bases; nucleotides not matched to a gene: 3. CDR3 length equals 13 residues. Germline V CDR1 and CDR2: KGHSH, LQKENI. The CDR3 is CASSGDRDYGYTF. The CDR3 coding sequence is TGTGCCAGCTCAGGGGACAGAGACTATGGCTACACCTTC. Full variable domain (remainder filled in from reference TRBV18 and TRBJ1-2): NAGVMQNPRHLVRRRGQEARLRCSPMKGHSHVYWYRQLPEEGLKFMVYLQKENIIDESGMPKERFSAEFPKEGPSILRIQQVVRGDSAAYFCASSGDRDYGYTFGSGTRLTVV.

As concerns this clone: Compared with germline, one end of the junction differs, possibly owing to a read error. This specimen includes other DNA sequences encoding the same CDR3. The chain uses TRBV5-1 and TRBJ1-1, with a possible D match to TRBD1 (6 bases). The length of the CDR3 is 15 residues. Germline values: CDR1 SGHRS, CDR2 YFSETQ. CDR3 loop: CASSASLDRWAEAFF. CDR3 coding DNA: TGCGCCAGCAGCGCCAGCCTGGACAGATGGGCTGAGGCTTTCTTT.

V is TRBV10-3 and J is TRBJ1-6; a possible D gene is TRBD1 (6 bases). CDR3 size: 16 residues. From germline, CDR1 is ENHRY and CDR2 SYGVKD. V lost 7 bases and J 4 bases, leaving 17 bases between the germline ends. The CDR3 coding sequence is TGTGCCATCAAACAGGGTGGGCCTGGATATAATTCACCCCTCCACTTT. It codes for CAIKQGGPGYNSPLHF.

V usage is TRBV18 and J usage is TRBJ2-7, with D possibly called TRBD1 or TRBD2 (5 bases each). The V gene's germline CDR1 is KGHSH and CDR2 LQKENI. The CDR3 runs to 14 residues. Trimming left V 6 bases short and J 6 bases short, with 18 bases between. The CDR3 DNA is TGTGCCAGCTCCCCCGGGGTAGGGGTCAGCGAGCAGTACTTC. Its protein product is CASSPGVGVSEQYF.

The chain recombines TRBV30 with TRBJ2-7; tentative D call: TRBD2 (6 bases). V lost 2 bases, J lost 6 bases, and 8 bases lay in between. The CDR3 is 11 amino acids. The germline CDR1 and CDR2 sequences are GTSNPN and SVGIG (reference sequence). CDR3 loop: CAWSLGGEQYF. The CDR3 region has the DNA TGTGCCTGGAGTCTCGGGGGCGAGCAGTACTTC.

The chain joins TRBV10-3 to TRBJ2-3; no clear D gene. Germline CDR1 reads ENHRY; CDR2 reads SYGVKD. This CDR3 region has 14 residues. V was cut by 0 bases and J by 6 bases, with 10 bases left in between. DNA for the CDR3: TGTGCCATCAGTGAGTCAGTCTCGGCGGATACGCAGTATTTT. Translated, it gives CAISESVSADTQYF.

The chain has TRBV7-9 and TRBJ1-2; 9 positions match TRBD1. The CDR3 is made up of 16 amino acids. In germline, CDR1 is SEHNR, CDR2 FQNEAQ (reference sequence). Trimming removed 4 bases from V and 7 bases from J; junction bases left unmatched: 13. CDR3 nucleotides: TGTGCCAGCAGCTCTGGGACAGGGTCTCGTTGGGCTGGCTACACCTTC. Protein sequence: CASSSGTGSRWAGYTF.

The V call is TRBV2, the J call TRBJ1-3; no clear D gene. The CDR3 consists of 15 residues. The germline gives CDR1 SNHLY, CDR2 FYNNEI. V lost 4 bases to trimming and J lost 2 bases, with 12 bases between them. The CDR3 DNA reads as TGTGCCAGCAGTGGAGGCACCTCAACTGGAAACACCATATATTTT. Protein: CASSGGTSTGNTIYF.

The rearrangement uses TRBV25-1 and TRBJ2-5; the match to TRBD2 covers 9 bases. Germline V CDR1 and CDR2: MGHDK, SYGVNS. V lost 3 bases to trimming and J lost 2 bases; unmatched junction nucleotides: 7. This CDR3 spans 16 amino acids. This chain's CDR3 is CASSDVSAGGQETQYF. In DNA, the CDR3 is TGTGCCAGCAGTGATGTCTCGGCGGGGGGGCAAGAGACCCAGTACTTC. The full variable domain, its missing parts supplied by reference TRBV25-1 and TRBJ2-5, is EADIYQTPRYLVIGTGKKITLECSQTMGHDKMYWYQQDPGMELHLIHYSYGVNSTEKGDLSSESTVSRIRTEHFPLTLESARPSHTSQYLCASSDVSAGGQETQYFGPGTRLLVL.

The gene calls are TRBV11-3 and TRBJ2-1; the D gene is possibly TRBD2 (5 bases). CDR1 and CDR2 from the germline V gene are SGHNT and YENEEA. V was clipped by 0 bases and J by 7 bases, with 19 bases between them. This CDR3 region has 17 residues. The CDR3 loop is CASSLEAGGPPGNEQFF. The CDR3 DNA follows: TGTGCCAGCAGCTTAGAAGCAGGCGGGCCACCGGGAAATGAGCAGTTCTTC.